This entry lists 3 T cell receptor beta chains sequenced from one sample in a study of beta chain features in type 1 diabetes. The study, taken as a whole, reports: In every one of the four CD4+ subsets, TCRB CDR3s were moderately but significantly shorter in Type 1 diabetes patients.

Expressed TCRB transcripts were sequenced, since all the RNA that had been isolated was reverse transcribed. Assay: immunoSEQ multiplex PCR; the TCRdb copy retains only in-frame clones and omits some. The sample consists of about 300,000 clones, 13% of them appearing once. These receptors are not linked to any known antigen. The sample comprised naive CD4+ T cells from blood. Receptors were obtained from a woman under 30 with type 1 diabetes.

The chain has TRBV9 and TRBJ2-2, with D possibly matching TRBD2 (6 bases). This CDR3 is 16 amino acids long. Germline assignment: CDR1 SGDLS and CDR2 YYNGEE. With 0 bases removed from V and 0 bases from J, the gap between germline ends came to 9 bases. This chain's CDR3 is CASSVGGLSNTGELFF. In DNA form, the CDR3 reads TGTGCCAGCAGCGTAGGGGGACTGTCGAACACCGGGGAGCTGTTTTTT.

The gene calls are TRBV20-1 and TRBJ1-3; D gene unclear. Germline V lookup: CDR1 DFQATT, CDR2 SNEGSKA (reference sequence). V lost 3 bases and J 8 bases, leaving 8 bases between the germline ends. The CDR3 has 11 residues. The CDR3 spells CSASPRDTIYF. In DNA, the CDR3 is TGCAGTGCTAGCCCTAGAGACACCATATATTTT.

V is TRBV10-3 and J is TRBJ2-1, with TRBD2 identical over 15 bases. V lost 0 bases to trimming and J lost 8 bases; unmatched junction nucleotides: 8. Looked up from germline, CDR1 is ENHRY and CDR2 is SYGVKD. CDR3 length equals 18 residues. The CDR3, as DNA: TGTGCCATCAGTGAGTCCGGGACTAGCGGGAGGCAGAAGCATGAGCAGTTCTTC. Amino acids: CAISESGTSGRQKHEQFF.